These 21 T cell receptor beta chains were all obtained from the same sample, sequenced in a study of cytomegalovirus exposure and HLA in healthy donors. The PCR was carried out with 60 Vbeta primers and 13 Jbeta primers. The protocol was immunoSEQ multiplex PCR, while the TCRdb copy is restricted to in-frame clones and leaves out a portion. The sample holds about 140,000 clones, 73% seen once. The specimen was PBMCs. The receptors shown here come from a human donor in good health.

The J gene is TRBJ2-3, the V gene TRBV27, with D perhaps matching TRBD1 (5 bases). The V end lost 1 base, the J end lost 6 bases, and 11 bases lay between the germline ends. The CDR3 is 14 residues long. CDR1 and CDR2 (germline): MNHEY, SMNVEV (reference sequence). CDR3 DNA: TGTGCCAGCAGTTTATTACAGCCAGGGGATACGCAGTATTTT. It specifies CASSLLQPGDTQYF.

The chain carries TRBV27 and TRBJ2-1, with D tentatively TRBD2 (6 bases). Trimming shortened V by 2 bases and J by 5 bases, and 10 bases separated the two germline ends. Germline CDR1 reads MNHEY; CDR2 reads SMNVEV (reference sequence). The CDR3 is 14 residues long. CDR3 amino acids: CASSLRGGHNEQFF. DNA of the CDR3: TGTGCCAGCAGTTTAAGGGGAGGTCACAATGAGCAGTTCTTC.

This clone was observed a handful of times. The V gene is TRBV7-9, the J gene TRBJ2-7, with unresolved D. The CDR3 is 13 residues long. Germline V gene sequence: CDR1 SEHNR, CDR2 FQNEAQ (reference sequence). Trimming took off 1 base at V and 3 bases at J, with 7 bases between the two ends. The CDR3 nucleotides read TGTGCCAGCAGCTTAGGAGGTGGCTACGAGCAGTACTTC. Its translation: CASSLGGGYEQYF.

This clone was seen a handful of times. The rearrangement links TRBV10-2 to TRBJ1-2; weak D call: TRBD1 (6 bases). The germline CDR1 and CDR2 sequences are WSHSY and SAAADI. The CDR3 loop spans 15 amino acids. Trimming shortened V by 0 bases and J by 4 bases, and 12 bases separated the two germline ends. The CDR3 DNA is TGCGCCAGCAGTGAGTCCCAGGGGTTGTTCTATGGCTACACCTTC. Translation gives CASSESQGLFYGYTF.

Here the CDR3 reads CAWSRLAGSWETQYF. For the CDR3, the DNA is TGTGCCTGGAGTCGACTAGCGGGTTCTTGGGAGACCCAGTACTTC. This rearrangement joins TRBV30 to TRBJ2-5; 10 bases fit TRBD2. CDR3 length equals 15 residues. Trimming at V came to 2 bases and at J to 5 bases, leaving 8 bases not matched to a gene. CDR1 is GTSNPN and CDR2 is SVGIG in the germline V gene (reference sequence).

The chain is built from TRBV9 and TRBJ2-1, with TRBD1 matching 7 bases. V gave up 3 bases and J gave up 4 bases; unmatched junction bases: 7. The CDR3 spans 15 residues. Germline CDR1 SGDLS, CDR2 YYNGEE. CDR3 region: CASSGRQGDYNEQFF. In DNA form, the CDR3 reads TGTGCCAGCAGCGGGAGACAGGGAGATTACAATGAGCAGTTCTTC.

V and J are TRBV27 and TRBJ2-7, with a tentative D call TRBD1 (6 bases). The CDR3 runs 15 residues. V shed 1 base and J shed 0 bases, with 10 bases lying between them. Germline V lookup: CDR1 MNHEY, CDR2 SMNVEV (reference sequence). The CDR3: CASSLFRDNSYEQYF. DNA for the CDR3: TGTGCCAGCAGTTTATTCCGGGACAACTCCTACGAGCAGTACTTC.

A single count supports this clone. V is TRBV28 and J is TRBJ2-3; D is perhaps TRBD2 (5 bases). This CDR3 has 13 amino acids. The V end was cut by 5 bases, the J end by 6 bases, with 12 bases between. Germline V lookup: CDR1 MDHEN, CDR2 SYDVKM. This CDR3 is CASSVLASDTQYF. The CDR3 DNA reads TGTGCCAGCAGTGTCCTAGCCTCCGATACGCAGTATTTT.

CDR3 in amino acids: CASSQDQEISAYEQYF. DNA of the CDR3: TGCGCCAGCAGCCAAGATCAGGAAATATCGGCCTACGAGCAGTACTTC. The chain uses TRBV4-1 and TRBJ2-7; D is undetermined. Germline V gene sequence: CDR1 MGHRA, CDR2 YSYEKL. The germline V and J ends were trimmed by 0 bases and 2 bases, with 14 bases remaining between them. CDR3 length: 16 residues.

The chain carries TRBV6-5 and TRBJ2-2, with 7 bases fitting TRBD2. CDR3 size: 15 residues. Germline V CDR1 and CDR2: MNHEY, SVGAGI. V dropped 5 bases and J dropped 5; count of bases not matched to a gene: 8. CDR3 sequence reads: CASSLDWGGTGELFF. The CDR3 DNA sequence: TGTGCCAGCAGTCTGGACTGGGGGGGAACCGGGGAGCTGTTTTTT.

V usage is TRBV19 and J usage is TRBJ1-5; TRBD1 is a possible D gene (5 bases). Trimming removed 0 bases from V and 3 bases from J, with 9 bases in between. Per germline, CDR1 LNHDA and CDR2 SQIVND (reference sequence). This CDR3 spans 15 amino acids. The CDR3 loop reads CASSIDRGLNQPQHF. CDR3 coding DNA: TGTGCCAGTAGTATAGATAGGGGTCTCAATCAGCCCCAGCATTTT.

V gene TRBV6-1 combines with J gene TRBJ2-7, with 7 bases that match TRBD2. The length of the CDR3 is 14 residues. After removal of 8 bases from V and 6 bases from J, the junction contained 13 bases not matched to a gene. CDR1 is MNHNS, CDR2 SASEGT, per germline. The CDR3 sequence: CASGVRTSDSEQYF. CDR3 DNA sequence: TGTGCCAGCGGGGTTCGGACTAGTGATAGCGAGCAGTACTTC.

This chain connects TRBV19 to TRBJ1-2; 8 nucleotides line up with TRBD1. V shed 6 bases and J 2 bases; nucleotides not matched to a gene: 8. The CDR3 runs to 15 residues. CDR1 and CDR2 (germline): LNHDA, SQIVND (reference sequence). CDR3 DNA: TGTGCCAGTAGCATCGACAGGGGTATAAACTATGGCTACACCTTC. Protein: CASSIDRGINYGYTF.

The J gene is TRBJ2-2, the V gene TRBV9; TRBD1 might be the D (5 bases). CDR1 is SGDLS and CDR2 is YYNGEE in the germline V gene. With 2 bases removed from V and 7 bases from J, the gap between germline ends came to 12 bases. This CDR3 contains 14 residues. CDR3 DNA sequence: TGTGCCAGCAGCGTGAGGACATCCCTCGGGGAGCTGTTTTTT. This sequence encodes CASSVRTSLGELFF.

V is TRBV6-1 and J is TRBJ2-5, with 11 nucleotides matching TRBD2. This CDR3 region has 15 residues. CDR1 and CDR2 (germline): MNHNS, SASEGT. V shed 7 bases, J shed 4 bases, and the junction held 8 bases outside the gene matches. The CDR3 spells CASILIAGGGETQYF. As DNA, the CDR3 is TGTGCCAGCATCCTCATAGCGGGGGGGGGAGAGACCCAGTACTTC.

This chain's CDR3 is CASSVGLAGGGVETQYF. CDR3 DNA sequence: TGTGCCAGCAGCGTAGGTTTAGCGGGAGGGGGGGTAGAGACCCAGTACTTC. The gene calls are TRBV9 and TRBJ2-5; 11 nucleotides line up with TRBD2. After removal of 0 bases from V and 4 bases from J, the junction contained 8 bases not matched to a gene. CDR3 size: 17 residues. Germline V gene data show CDR1 as SGDLS and CDR2 as YYNGEE.

The rearrangement links TRBV6-1 to TRBJ1-1; 7 nucleotides line up with TRBD1. V shed 6 bases and J 3 bases; nucleotides not matched to a gene: 4. The CDR3 extends over 13 amino acids. Germline CDR1 is MNHNS and CDR2 is SASEGT. CDR3 sequence reads: CASRQGIHTEAFF. The CDR3, as DNA: TGTGCCAGCAGACAGGGGATTCACACTGAAGCTTTCTTT.

This sequence joins TRBV30 and TRBJ2-7, with 9 bases lining up with TRBD2. This CDR3 comprises 15 residues. Germline CDR1 is GTSNPN and CDR2 is SVGIG (reference sequence). The J segment lost 6 bases and the V segment lost 0 bases, leaving 9 bases of the junction unmatched. The CDR3: CAWSVQAGGPCEQYF. The CDR3, as DNA: TGTGCCTGGAGTGTACAGGCGGGAGGGCCCTGCGAGCAGTACTTC.

The chain has TRBV6-5 and TRBJ1-4; D remains ambiguous. This CDR3 is built from 16 residues. The ends were cut back, 2 bases at V and 4 bases at J, with 14 bases in the middle. Per germline, CDR1 MNHEY and CDR2 SVGAGI. The CDR3 DNA is TGTGCCAGCAGTTACCCGAAACACGGGAATAATGAAAAACTGTTTTTT. Protein product: CASSYPKHGNNEKLFF.

This chain links TRBV7-2 with TRBJ2-1; TRBD1 is a possible D gene (6 bases). Germline V gives CDR1 SGHTA, CDR2 FQGNSA. V gave up 5 bases and J gave up 7 bases, with 12 bases separating them. The CDR3 spans 13 residues. In nucleotides, the CDR3 is TGTGCCAGCAGCAAAGACGGACAGAATGAGCAGTTCTTC. Protein sequence: CASSKDGQNEQFF.

The chain employs TRBV11-2 and TRBJ2-5; possibly TRBD2 for D (7 bases). With the DNA end fitting TRBJ2-7 better, the J assignment may be wrong. This CDR3 comprises 13 residues. The germline V gene encodes CDR1 SGHAT and CDR2 FQNNGV. CDR3 bases: TGTGCCAGCAGCCGCGGGGGCCGGTACGAGCAGTACTTC. As protein: CASSRGGRYEQYF.